This TCR beta chain was recorded in a study of shared clonotypes between healthy human individuals. Study-wide results and caveats: Clonotype sharing among donors likely depends on sequencing depth.

It was at deep level that the assay was run. Using ten immunoSEQ deep assay plates, investigators sequenced unsorted PBMC DNA. The data were produced by immunoSEQ multiplex PCR, yet TCRdb's version contains in-frame clones alone and is incomplete. The sample includes about 470,000 clones, around 79% seen only once; the top ten take 13%. Germline V gives CDR1 WNHNN, CDR2 SYGVQD (reference sequence). The CDR3 totals 13 residues. With 7 bases removed from V and 3 bases from J, the gap between germline ends came to 13 bases. Adult Caucasians living in Nashville, Tennessee made up all of the donors. On this clone: The target antigen is unknown.

This chain connects TRBV10-1 to TRBJ2-7, with no clear D. Sequenced input: PBMCs. This TCR derives from a woman between 40 and 55 years old in good health. Some clones in this sample may be carry-over from other donors' samples. This CDR3 is CASTITRFYEQYF. CDR3 DNA: TGCGCCAGCACTATTACACGTTTCTACGAGCAGTACTTC.